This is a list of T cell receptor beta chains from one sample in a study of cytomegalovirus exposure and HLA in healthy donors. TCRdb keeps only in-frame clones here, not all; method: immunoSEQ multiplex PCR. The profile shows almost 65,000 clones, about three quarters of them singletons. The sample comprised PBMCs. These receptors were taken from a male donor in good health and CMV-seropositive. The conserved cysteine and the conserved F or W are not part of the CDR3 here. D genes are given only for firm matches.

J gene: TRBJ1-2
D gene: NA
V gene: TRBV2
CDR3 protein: ASSYNYGYT

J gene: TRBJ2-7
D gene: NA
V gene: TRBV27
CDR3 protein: ASSSRGRGTGYEQY

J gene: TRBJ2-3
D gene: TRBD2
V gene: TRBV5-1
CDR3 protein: ASSATGTSGGQDTDTQY

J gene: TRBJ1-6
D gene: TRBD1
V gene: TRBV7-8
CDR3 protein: ASSPAGQGVSPLH

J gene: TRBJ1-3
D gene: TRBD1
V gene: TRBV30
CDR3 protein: AWILTGSGNTIY

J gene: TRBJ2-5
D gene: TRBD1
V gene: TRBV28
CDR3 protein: ASRRNRGQVVTQY

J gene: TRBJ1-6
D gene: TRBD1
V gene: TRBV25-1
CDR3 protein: ASSFTGGYLSSPLH

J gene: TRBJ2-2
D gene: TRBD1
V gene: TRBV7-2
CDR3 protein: ASSHRGNLRLF

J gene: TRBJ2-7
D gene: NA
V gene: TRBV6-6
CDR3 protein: ASSYVYRGYEQY

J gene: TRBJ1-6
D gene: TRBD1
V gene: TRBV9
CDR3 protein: ASSGAGTGNSPLH

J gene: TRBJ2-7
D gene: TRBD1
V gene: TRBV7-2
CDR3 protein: ASSLAPQGAYEQY

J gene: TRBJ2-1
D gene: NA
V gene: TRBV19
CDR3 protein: ASSIFGGVSYNEQF

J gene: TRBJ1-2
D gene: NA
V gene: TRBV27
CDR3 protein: ASRVGGGQAWGYT

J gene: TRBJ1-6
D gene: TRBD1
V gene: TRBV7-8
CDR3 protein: ASSTGAATYNSPLH

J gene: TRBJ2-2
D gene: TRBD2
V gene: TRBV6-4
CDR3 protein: ASSASGATGELF

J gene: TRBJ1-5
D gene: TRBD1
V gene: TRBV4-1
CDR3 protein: ASSQVPGGRQPQH

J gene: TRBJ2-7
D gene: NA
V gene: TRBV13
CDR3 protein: ASSDWTASYEQY

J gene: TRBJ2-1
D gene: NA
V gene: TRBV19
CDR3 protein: ASSIGGNEQF

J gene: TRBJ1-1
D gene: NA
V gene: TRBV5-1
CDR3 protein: ASSFRPGRDTEAF

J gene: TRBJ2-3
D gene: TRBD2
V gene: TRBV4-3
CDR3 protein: ASSQVLAGGTDTQY

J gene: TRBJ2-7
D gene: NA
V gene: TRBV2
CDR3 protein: ASTPGHPISYEQY

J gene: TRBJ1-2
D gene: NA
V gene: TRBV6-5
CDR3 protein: ASGYMGLNYGYT

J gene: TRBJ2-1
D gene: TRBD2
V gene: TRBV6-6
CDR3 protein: ASSTRVSGGYNEQF

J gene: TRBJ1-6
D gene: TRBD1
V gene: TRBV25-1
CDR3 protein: ASSSRDRALIGPLH

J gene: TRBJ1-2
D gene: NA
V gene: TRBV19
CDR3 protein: ASSIKHIGGYT

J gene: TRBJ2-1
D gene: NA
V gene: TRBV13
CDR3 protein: ASSLPGPYNEQF

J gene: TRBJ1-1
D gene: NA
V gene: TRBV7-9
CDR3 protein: ASSLSENTEAF